This entry lists 8 T cell receptor beta chains sequenced from one sample in a study of CD8 T cells in Susac syndrome. A quantity of about 0.5 to 1 ug RNA underwent reverse transcription using random hexamers. TCRdb recomputed calls from the immunoSEQ multiplex PCR reads with MiXCR, one row per CDR3 protein. The sample carries just over 150,000 distinct CDR3 sequences, approximately 95% recorded once. The sequenced sample consisted of CD4+ T cells from PBMCs. The receptors shown here come from a human donor with Susac syndrome.

The gene calls are TRBV10-3 and TRBJ1-2, with TRBD1 matching 7 bases. This CDR3 is 14 amino acids long. Germline V gene lookup returns CDR1 ENHRY and CDR2 SYGVKD. The V gene end was trimmed by 7 bases and the J gene end by 4 bases; junction bases not matched to a gene: 9. CDR3 DNA sequence: TGTGCCATCACCGAGGGGGCAGGGACCTATGGCTACACCTTC. Its protein is CAITEGAGTYGYTF.

This clonotype was observed a single time. The chain uses TRBV20-1 and TRBJ2-1; no firm D call. The V end lost 3 bases, the J end lost 5 bases, and 8 bases lay between the germline ends. CDR3 size: 12 residues. CDR1 is DFQATT, CDR2 SNEGSKA, per germline (reference sequence). The DNA for the CDR3 is TGCAGTGCTAGTCGTCAGAACAATGAGCAGTTCTTC. This encodes CSASRQNNEQFF.

This clonotype has a single count. This rearrangement joins TRBV6-2 or TRBV6-3 to TRBJ1-2, with 9 bases fitting TRBD1. The CDR3 is made up of 15 amino acids. Germline-derived CDR1 and CDR2 are MNHEY and SVGEGT. V lost 7 bases, J lost 3 bases, and 9 bases stayed unmatched. Written as DNA, the CDR3 is TGTGCCAGCAATAAACAGGGGGCAAGAGACTATGGCTACACCTTC. Residues: CASNKQGARDYGYTF.

This sequence joins TRBV12-3 or TRBV12-4 and TRBJ2-3; 10 bases align to TRBD1. This CDR3 spans 15 amino acids. Trimming removed 3 bases from V and 6 bases from J; junction bases left unmatched: 6. The CDR3 region is CASSFRQGAWDTQYF. As DNA, the CDR3 is TGTGCCAGCAGTTTCCGACAGGGGGCATGGGATACGCAGTATTTT.

The CDR3 nucleotides read TGTGCTAGTGCCCCGGGGACAGGGGGTCCCTACAATGAGCAGTTCTTC. Protein: CASAPGTGGPYNEQFF. The genes are TRBV12-5 and TRBJ2-1; 11 bases are shared with TRBD1. With 7 bases clipped from V and 2 bases from J, the junction kept 7 bases outside the gene matches. CDR1 is LGHNT, CDR2 FRNRAP, per germline. The CDR3 consists of 16 residues. Based on the CDR3 plus reference TRBV12-5 and TRBJ2-1, the full variable domain is DARVTQTPRHKVTEMGQEVTMRCQPILGHNTVFWYRQTMMQGLELLAYFRNRAPLDDSGMPKDRFSAEMPDATLATLKIQPSEPRDSAVYFCASAPGTGGPYNEQFFGPGTRLTVL.

The rearrangement joins TRBV12-3 or TRBV12-4 to TRBJ1-1; D unclear. This CDR3 is 14 amino acids long. V gave up 3 bases and J gave up 1 base, with 9 bases separating them. Here the CDR3 reads CASSFAPGNTEAFF. The DNA of the CDR3 is TGTGCCAGCAGTTTTGCTCCCGGGAACACTGAAGCTTTCTTT.

This chain joins TRBV29-1 and TRBJ2-7, with TRBD1 identical over 7 bases. V trimming: 3 bases; J trimming: 4 bases; junction bases outside the gene matches: 9. This CDR3 region has 14 residues. Germline V gene lookup returns CDR1 SQVTM and CDR2 ANQGSEA. CDR3 in DNA: TGCAGCGTTGACCGCGGACAGGCCACGTACGAGCAGTACTTC. Translated, it gives CSVDRGQATYEQYF.

The gene calls are TRBV12-3 or TRBV12-4 and TRBJ2-7; D possibly uses TRBD1 or TRBD2 (5 bases each). CDR3 length equals 16 residues. Between the trimmed V and J ends, which lost 5 bases and 3 bases, there was a span of 20 bases. The CDR3 DNA sequence: TGTGCCAGCAGTAACTGGGGGATCCTCCATGACTACGAGCAGTACTTC. It is translated as CASSNWGILHDYEQYF.